This T cell receptor (beta chain) was recovered during a study of neoadjuvant anti-PD-1 for oral cavity cancer. Trimming took off 0 bases at V and 4 bases at J, with 5 bases between the two ends. This CDR3 has 13 amino acids. Germline CDR1 SGHTS, CDR2 YDEGEE. The data were produced by immunoSEQ multiplex PCR, yet TCRdb's version contains in-frame clones alone and is incomplete. The table lists under 20,000 clones, about three quarters of them singletons. The sequence was collected from a person between 40 and 79 years old with oral cavity squamous cell carcinoma. The specimen comprised PBMCs, sampled before nivolumab (anti-PD-1) treatment. The rearrangement links TRBV5-8 to TRBJ1-5; D is ambiguous. The CDR3 DNA sequence: TGTGCCAGCAGCTTGGGGCCGAATCAGCCCCAGCATTTT. Translation gives CASSLGPNQPQHF.